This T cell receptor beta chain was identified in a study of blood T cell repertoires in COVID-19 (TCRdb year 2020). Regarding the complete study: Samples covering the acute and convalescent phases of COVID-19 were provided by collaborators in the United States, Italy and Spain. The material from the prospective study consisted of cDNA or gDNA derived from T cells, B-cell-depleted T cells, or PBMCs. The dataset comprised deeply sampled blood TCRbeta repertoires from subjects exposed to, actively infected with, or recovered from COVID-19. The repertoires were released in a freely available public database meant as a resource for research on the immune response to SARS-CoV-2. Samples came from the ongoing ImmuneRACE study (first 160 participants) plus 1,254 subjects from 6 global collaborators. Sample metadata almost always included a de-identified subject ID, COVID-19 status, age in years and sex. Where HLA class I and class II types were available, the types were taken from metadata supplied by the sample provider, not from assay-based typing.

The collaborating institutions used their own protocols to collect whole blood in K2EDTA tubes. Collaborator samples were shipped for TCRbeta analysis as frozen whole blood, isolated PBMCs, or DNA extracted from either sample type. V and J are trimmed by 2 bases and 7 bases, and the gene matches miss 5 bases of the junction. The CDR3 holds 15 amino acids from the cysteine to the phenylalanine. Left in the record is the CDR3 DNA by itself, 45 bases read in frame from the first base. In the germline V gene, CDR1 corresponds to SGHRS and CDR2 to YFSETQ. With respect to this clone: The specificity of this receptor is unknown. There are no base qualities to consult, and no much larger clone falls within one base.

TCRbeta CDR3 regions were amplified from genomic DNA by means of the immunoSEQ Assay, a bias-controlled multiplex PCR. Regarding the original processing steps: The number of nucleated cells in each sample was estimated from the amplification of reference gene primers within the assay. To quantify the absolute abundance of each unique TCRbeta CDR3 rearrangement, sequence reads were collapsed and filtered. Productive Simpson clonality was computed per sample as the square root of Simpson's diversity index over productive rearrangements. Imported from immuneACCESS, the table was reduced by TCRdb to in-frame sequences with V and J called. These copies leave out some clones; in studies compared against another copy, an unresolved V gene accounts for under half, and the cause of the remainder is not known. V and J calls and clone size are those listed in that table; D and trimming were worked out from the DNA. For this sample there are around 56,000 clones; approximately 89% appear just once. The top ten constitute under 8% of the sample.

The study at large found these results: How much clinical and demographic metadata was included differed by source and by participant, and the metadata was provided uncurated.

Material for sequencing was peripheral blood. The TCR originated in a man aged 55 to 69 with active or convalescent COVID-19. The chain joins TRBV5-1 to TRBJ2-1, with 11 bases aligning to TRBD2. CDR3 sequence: CASSFNSGGENEQFF. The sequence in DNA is TGCGCCAGCAGCTTCAATAGCGGGGGGGAGAATGAGCAGTTCTTC. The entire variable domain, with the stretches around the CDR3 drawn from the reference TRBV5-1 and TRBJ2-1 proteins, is KAGVTQTPRYLIKTRGQQVTLSCSPISGHRSVSWYQQTPGQGLQFLFEYFSETQRNKGNFPGRFSGRQFSNSRSEMNVSTLELGDSALYLCASSFNSGGENEQFFGPGTRLTVL.